This T cell receptor beta chain stems from a study of blood T cell repertoires in COVID-19. Here immunoSEQ multiplex PCR was the method, and the copy in TCRdb shows in-frame clones only, minus some. The sample yields some 76,000 clones, around nine tenths seen once. A few counts support this clone. The CDR3 sequence is 14 residues long. CDR1 is WNHNN and CDR2 is SYGVQD in the germline V gene (reference sequence). V lost 2 bases and J lost 2, with 9 bases in between. The specimen was peripheral blood. This chain uses TRBV10-1 with TRBJ2-5; D uncertain. The clonotype originates from a woman under 30 with acute or convalescent COVID-19. Here the CDR3 reads CASSEAPGQETQYF. CDR3 in DNA: TGCGCCAGCAGTGAGGCTCCCGGTCAAGAGACCCAGTACTTC.